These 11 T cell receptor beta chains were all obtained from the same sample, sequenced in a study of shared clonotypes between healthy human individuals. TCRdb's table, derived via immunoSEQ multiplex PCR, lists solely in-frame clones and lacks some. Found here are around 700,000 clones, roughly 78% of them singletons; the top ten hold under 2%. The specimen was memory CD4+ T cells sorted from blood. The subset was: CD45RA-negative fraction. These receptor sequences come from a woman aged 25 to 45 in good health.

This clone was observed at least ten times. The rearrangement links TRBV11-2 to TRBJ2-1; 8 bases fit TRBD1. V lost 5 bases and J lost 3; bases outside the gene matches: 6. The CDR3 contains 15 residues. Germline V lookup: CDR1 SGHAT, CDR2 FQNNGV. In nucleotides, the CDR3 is TGTGCCAGCAGCCTAGCAGGACAGGGCTACAATGAGCAGTTCTTC. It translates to CASSLAGQGYNEQFF.

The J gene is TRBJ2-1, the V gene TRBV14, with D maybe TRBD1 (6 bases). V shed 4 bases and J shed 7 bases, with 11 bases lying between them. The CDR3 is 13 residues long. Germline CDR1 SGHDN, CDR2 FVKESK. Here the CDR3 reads CASSPLTGNEQFF. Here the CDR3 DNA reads TGTGCCAGCAGCCCCTTAACAGGGAATGAGCAGTTCTTC.

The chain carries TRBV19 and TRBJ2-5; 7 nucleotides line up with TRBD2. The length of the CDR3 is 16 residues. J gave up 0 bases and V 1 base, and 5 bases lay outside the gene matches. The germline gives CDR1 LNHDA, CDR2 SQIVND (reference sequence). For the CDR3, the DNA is TGTGCCAGTAGTATAGGTGGTAGCGGGTACCAAGAGACCCAGTACTTC. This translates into CASSIGGSGYQETQYF.

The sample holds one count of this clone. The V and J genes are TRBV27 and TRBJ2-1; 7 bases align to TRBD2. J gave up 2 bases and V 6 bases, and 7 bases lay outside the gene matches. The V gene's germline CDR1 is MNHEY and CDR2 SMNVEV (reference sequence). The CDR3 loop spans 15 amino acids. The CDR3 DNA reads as TGTGCCAGCAGAGACAGCGGGGTCACCTACAATGAGCAGTTCTTC. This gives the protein CASRDSGVTYNEQFF.

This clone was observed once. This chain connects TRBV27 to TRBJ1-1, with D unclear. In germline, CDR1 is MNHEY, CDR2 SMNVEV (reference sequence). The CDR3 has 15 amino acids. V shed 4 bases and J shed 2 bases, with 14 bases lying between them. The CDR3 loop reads CASSSALRINTEAFF. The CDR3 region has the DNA TGTGCCAGCAGTTCAGCCCTACGCATTAACACTGAAGCTTTCTTT.

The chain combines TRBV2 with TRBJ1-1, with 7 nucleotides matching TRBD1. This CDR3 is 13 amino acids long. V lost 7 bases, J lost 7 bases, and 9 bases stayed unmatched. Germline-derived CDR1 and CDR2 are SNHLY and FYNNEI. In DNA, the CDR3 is TGTGCCAGCACCAGCCAGGGGGTGGTTGAAGCTTTCTTT. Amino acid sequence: CASTSQGVVEAFF.

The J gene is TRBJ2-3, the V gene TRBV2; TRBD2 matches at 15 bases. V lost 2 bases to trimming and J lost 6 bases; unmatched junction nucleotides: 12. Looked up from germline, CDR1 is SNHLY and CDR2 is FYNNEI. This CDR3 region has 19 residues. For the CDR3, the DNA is TGTGCCAGCAGTGAATTGGGACTAGCGGGAGGTCTTAATTCGGATACGCAGTATTTT. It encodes CASSELGLAGGLNSDTQYF.

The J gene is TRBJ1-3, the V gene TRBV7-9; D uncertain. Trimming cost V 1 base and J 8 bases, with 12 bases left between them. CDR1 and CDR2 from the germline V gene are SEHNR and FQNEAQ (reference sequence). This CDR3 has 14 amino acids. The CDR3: CASSLEPLRDTIYF. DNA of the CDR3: TGTGCCAGCAGCTTAGAGCCCCTAAGGGACACCATATATTTT.

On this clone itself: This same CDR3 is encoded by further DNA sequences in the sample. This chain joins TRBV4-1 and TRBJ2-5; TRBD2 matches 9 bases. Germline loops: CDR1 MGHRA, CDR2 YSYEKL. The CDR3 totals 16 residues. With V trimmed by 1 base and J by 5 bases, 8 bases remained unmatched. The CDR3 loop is CASSQALAGGEETQYF. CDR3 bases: TGCGCCAGCAGCCAAGCTCTGGCGGGAGGGGAGGAGACCCAGTACTTC.

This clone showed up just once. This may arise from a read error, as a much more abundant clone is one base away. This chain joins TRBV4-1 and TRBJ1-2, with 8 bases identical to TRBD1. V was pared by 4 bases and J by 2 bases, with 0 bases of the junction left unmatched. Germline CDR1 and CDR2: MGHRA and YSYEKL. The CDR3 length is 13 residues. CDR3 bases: TGCGCCAGCAGCCGGACAGGGAACTATGGCTACACCTTC. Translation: CASSRTGNYGYTF.

CDR3 sequence reads: CASSESGALGELFF. CDR3 in DNA: TGCGCCAGCAGTGAGTCCGGTGCCCTCGGGGAGCTGTTTTTT. The chain carries TRBV10-1 and TRBJ2-2, with no clear D. V lost 0 bases to trimming and J lost 7 bases, with 9 bases between them. Per germline, CDR1 WNHNN and CDR2 SYGVQD (reference sequence). The CDR3 sequence is 14 residues long.